Each of the 13 T cell receptor beta chains below was sequenced from the same sample in a study of identifying expanded T cells in peripheral blood. Only in-frame clones appear in the TCRdb table, and some are missing; sequencing was by immunoSEQ multiplex PCR. The table has under 95,000 clones, 89% seen once. The specimen was blood. These TCRs come from a person aged 18 to 69 in good health.

The J gene is TRBJ2-3, the V gene TRBV4-1; TRBD2 matches at 12 bases. After removal of 4 bases from V and 3 bases from J, the junction contained 5 bases not matched to a gene. The CDR3 sequence is 16 residues long. Germline assignment: CDR1 MGHRA and CDR2 YSYEKL. The DNA for the CDR3 is TGCGCCAGCAGCCGCCGACTAGCGGGAGATACAGATACGCAGTATTTT. It specifies CASSRRLAGDTDTQYF.

The rearrangement joins TRBV28 to TRBJ2-3; possible D gene TRBD1, 6 bases. The CDR3 is 15 residues long. Per the germline V gene, CDR1 is MDHEN and CDR2 is SYDVKM. Trimming left V 2 bases short and J 1 base short, with 10 bases between. CDR3 sequence reads: CASSLPKGGTDTQYF. CDR3 bases: TGTGCCAGCAGTTTACCAAAGGGGGGCACAGATACGCAGTATTTT.

This clone appeared once. This rearrangement joins TRBV18 to TRBJ2-5, with 9 bases aligning to TRBD1. Per germline, CDR1 KGHSH and CDR2 LQKENI. CDR3 length: 14 residues. J gave up 4 bases and V 2 bases, and 2 bases lay outside the gene matches. The CDR3 is CASSPGTGLETQYF. The DNA of the CDR3 is TGTGCCAGCTCACCAGGGACAGGGCTAGAGACCCAGTACTTC. The full variable domain, in which reference TRBV18 and TRBJ2-5 provide the parts outside the CDR3, is NAGVMQNPRHLVRRRGQEARLRCSPMKGHSHVYWYRQLPEEGLKFMVYLQKENIIDESGMPKERFSAEFPKEGPSILRIQQVVRGDSAAYFCASSPGTGLETQYFGPGTRLLVL.

The DNA of the CDR3 is TGTGCCACCAGGGTGGCGGGCCTCTCCTACGAGCAGTACTTC. Its translation is CATRVAGLSYEQYF. The chain combines TRBV7-2 with TRBJ2-7; perhaps D is TRBD1 or TRBD2 (5 bases each). Germline assignment: CDR1 SGHTA and CDR2 FQGNSA. Trimming stripped 10 bases from V and 0 bases from J, with 16 bases between. This CDR3 is 14 amino acids long. The full variable domain, rest sourced from reference TRBV7-2 and TRBJ2-7, is GAGVSQSPSNKVTEKGKDVELRCDPISGHTALYWYRQSLGQGLEFLIYFQGNSAPDKSGLPSDRFSAERTGGSVSTLTIQRTQQEDSAVYLCATRVAGLSYEQYFGPGTRLTVT.

The V gene is TRBV2, the J gene TRBJ2-7, with a tentative D call TRBD1 (5 bases). This CDR3 is built from 15 residues. Germline assignment: CDR1 SNHLY and CDR2 FYNNEI. V was pared by 4 bases and J by 2 bases, with 15 bases between. The CDR3 DNA reads TGTGCCAGCAGTGCAGGGCTGGGCGACCCCTACGAGCAGTACTTC. Residues: CASSAGLGDPYEQYF.

V and J are TRBV6-6 and TRBJ1-2; D is uncertain. V lost 0 bases, J lost 6 bases, and 14 bases lay in between. Germline V lookup: CDR1 MNHNY, CDR2 SVGAGI (reference sequence). The CDR3 is 15 amino acids. CDR3 sequence reads: CASSYSSSGRNGYTF. Written as DNA, the CDR3 is TGTGCCAGCAGTTACTCGTCCTCGGGGAGGAATGGCTACACCTTC.

This clone is a singleton in its sample. The chain has TRBV7-7 and TRBJ1-1; D is unresolved. V was pared by 1 base and J by 4 bases, with 7 bases between. Germline CDR1 and CDR2: SSHAT and FNYEAQ (reference sequence). This CDR3 is built from 13 residues. The CDR3 sequence is CASSLDQSTEAFF. Here the CDR3 DNA reads TGTGCCAGCAGCTTAGACCAGAGCACTGAAGCTTTCTTT.

This chain uses TRBV23-1 with TRBJ2-5; TRBD2 matches at 7 bases. TRBV23-1 counts as an open reading frame of uncertain function. V shed 3 bases and J 1 base; nucleotides not matched to a gene: 26. CDR3 length equals 22 residues. CDR3 loop: CASSHLNPDLAVEELPQETQYF. The CDR3 nucleotides are TGCGCCAGCAGTCATCTCAACCCGGACCTAGCGGTGGAGGAGCTTCCCCAAGAGACCCAGTACTTC.

The chain combines TRBV5-6 with TRBJ2-7; either TRBD1 or TRBD2 may supply D (6 bases each). The CDR3 loop spans 12 amino acids. The germline V gene has CDR1 SGHDT and CDR2 YYEEEE. The germline V and J ends were trimmed by 3 bases and 12 bases, with 16 bases remaining between them. CDR3 bases: TGTGCCAGCAGCTACAGGGTCGCTAGCGCGTACTTC. Its protein is CASSYRVASAYF.

The chain joins TRBV6-1 to TRBJ1-5; D is perhaps TRBD1 (6 bases). This CDR3 region has 13 residues. CDR1 MNHNS and CDR2 SASEGT come from the germline V gene. The V and J ends lost 2 bases and 4 bases respectively, with 6 bases between them. In nucleotides, the CDR3 is TGTGCCAGCAGTGAACAGGGGAATCAGCCCCAGCATTTT. Translated: CASSEQGNQPQHF.

The CDR3 DNA sequence: TGTGCCAGCAGTGATAAAAAAGGCCTCCTGGAGACCCAGTACTTC. Amino acid sequence: CASSDKKGLLETQYF. The genes are TRBV25-1 and TRBJ2-5; no definite D call. Deletions cut 3 bases from V and 5 bases from J, with 16 bases between. Germline lookup yields CDR1 MGHDK and CDR2 SYGVNS. This CDR3 comprises 15 residues.

This clone was seen only once. The chain is built from TRBV5-1 and TRBJ2-7, with 9 positions matching TRBD1. Germline lookup yields CDR1 SGHRS and CDR2 YFSETQ. The CDR3 contains 18 residues. Trimming removed 0 bases from V and 5 bases from J; junction bases left unmatched: 15. CDR3 region: CASSLGTIQGARSHEQYF. The CDR3 bases are TGCGCCAGCAGCTTGGGGACCATACAGGGGGCTCGTAGCCACGAGCAGTACTTC.

This chain uses TRBV19 with TRBJ2-5; D gene uncertain. Germline V lookup: CDR1 LNHDA, CDR2 SQIVND (reference sequence). V shed 0 bases and J shed 10 bases, with 15 bases lying between them. The CDR3 covers 14 residues. CDR3 coding DNA: TGTGCCAGTAGTATAGATCCGGCACGGAGAAACCAGTACTTC. The encoded protein is CASSIDPARRNQYF.